This T cell receptor (beta chain) was observed in a study of shared clonotypes between healthy human individuals. Study as a whole: Three plates each covered CD4 naive and memory; CD8 naive two, CD8 memory one.

Overall study results and limits: Since donors were few, the genetic and exposure-history diversity represented was limited. Researchers found naive subsets generally carried larger estimated richness than memory subsets.

It was CD45RO-negative cells, positively selected for CCR7, that made up naive CD8 cells, with terminally differentiated effector memory CD45RA+ cells excluded. This CDR3 is 16 amino acids long. V was pared by 0 bases and J by 2 bases, with 11 bases between. Germline CDR1 reads ENHRY; CDR2 reads SYGVKD. In the case of this clone: The antigen is unknown.

In the sorted-subset replicate PCRs, approximately 200 ng DNA, around 30,000 T cell genomes, was used. Produced via immunoSEQ multiplex PCR; TCRdb's table is partial and in-frame only. Of some 2.1 million clones listed, over 85% are singletons. The chain couples TRBV10-3 to TRBJ2-1, with D hard to call. Sequencing was performed on naive CD8+ T cells sorted from blood. The receptor comes from a young man in good health. The CDR3 is CAISESGQRAYNEQFF. CDR3 DNA: TGTGCCATCAGTGAGTCAGGGCAGAGAGCCTACAATGAGCAGTTCTTC.